This T cell receptor (beta chain) was retrieved from a study of tumor-infiltrating lymphocytes in oesophageal squamous cell carcinoma. TCRdb reanalysed the PCR reads using MiXCR and keeps one entry per CDR3 protein. The table has fewer than 11,000 distinct CDR3 sequences, around 63% seen once. V was pared by 0 bases and J by 4 bases, with 13 bases between. The CDR3 loop spans 16 amino acids. Germline V gene data show CDR1 as MNHNS and CDR2 as SASEGT. This receptor was taken from a male donor with esophageal squamous cell carcinoma. V is TRBV6-1 and J is TRBJ2-1; D gene ambiguous. The source material was esophageal tumor tissue. The CDR3, as DNA: TGTGCCAGCAGTGAAGCATTCCTAGAGCCGTACAATGAGCAGTTCTTC. Translation: CASSEAFLEPYNEQFF.